These 5 T cell receptor beta chains originate from one sample sequenced in a study of PD-1 blockade in classical Hodgkin lymphoma. Only in-frame clones appear in the TCRdb table, and some are missing; sequencing was by immunoSEQ multiplex PCR. The sample lists tens of thousands of clones; 70% were seen once. Every patient had relapsed following autologous stem cell transplantation, and cohorts differed in brentuximab vedotin exposure. The sequences come from peripheral blood mononuclear cells (PBMCs), collected before the second cycle of nivolumab. Receptors were obtained from a human donor with classical Hodgkin lymphoma.

The CDR3 nucleotides read TGTGCCAGCAGCTTAAGAGGGAATGAAAAACTGTTTTTT. Its translation is CASSLRGNEKLFF. The gene calls are TRBV7-9 and TRBJ1-4; D unresolved. CDR1 is SEHNR, CDR2 FQNEAQ, per germline (reference sequence). The ends were cut back, 2 bases at V and 5 bases at J, with 6 bases in the middle. The CDR3 extends over 13 amino acids.

This clone was seen ten or more times. The rearrangement links TRBV11-2 to TRBJ2-3; 7 bases match TRBD2. After removal of 5 bases from V and 10 bases from J, the junction contained 15 bases not matched to a gene. This CDR3 comprises 15 residues. Germline V gives CDR1 SGHAT, CDR2 FQNNGV. The CDR3 nucleotides read TGTGCCAGCAGCCCTGGGGGGGGACGCTCCCCCTCGCAGTATTTT. Translating it yields CASSPGGGRSPSQYF.

The rearrangement links TRBV7-2 to TRBJ2-5; 11 bases line up with TRBD2. The germline V gene encodes CDR1 SGHTA and CDR2 FQGNSA. The CDR3 totals 16 residues. V was clipped by 5 bases and J by 6 bases; unmatched bases: 11. The CDR3 DNA follows: TGTGCCAGCAGCGCCGATAGCGGGAGGGCCGAGCAGACCCAGTACTTC. This translates into CASSADSGRAEQTQYF.

The chain couples TRBV9 to TRBJ1-4; weak D call: TRBD1 (5 bases). This CDR3 is 14 amino acids long. CDR1 is SGDLS, CDR2 YYNGEE, per germline. Trimming removed 2 bases from V and 7 bases from J, with 12 bases in between. CDR3 residues: CASSVSLGGEKLFF. CDR3 DNA: TGTGCCAGCAGCGTGAGTCTGGGGGGTGAAAAACTGTTTTTT.

The count of this clone is one. The chain links TRBV28 to TRBJ1-5; D ambiguous. CDR1 MDHEN and CDR2 SYDVKM come from the germline V gene. The ends were cut back, 3 bases at V and 3 bases at J, with 9 bases in the middle. This CDR3 has 14 amino acids. The DNA for the CDR3 is TGTGCCAGCAGTTTTCCCGGGTCCAATCAGCCCCAGCATTTT. Encoded protein: CASSFPGSNQPQHF.